The sequence of this T cell receptor (beta chain) was determined in a study of shared clonotypes between healthy human individuals. Points from the study as a whole: The study sampled only blood, and tissue repertoires likely differ. Among donors, the sharing of clonotypes was expected to be influenced by sequencing depth.

Libraries were prepared by immunoSEQ multiplex PCR; TCRdb keeps only in-frame clonotypes and omits some of them. The data show about 2.1 million clones, just over 90% seen once. The CDR3 consists of 14 residues. The germline V gene has CDR1 MDHEN and CDR2 SYDVKM. V lost 6 bases to trimming and J lost 14 bases; unmatched junction nucleotides: 10. Naive CD8 cells lacked CD45RO and underwent positive selection for CCR7, leaving out terminally differentiated effector memory CD45RA+ cells. Only one count was recorded for this clone. Its antigen is undetermined. Sequenced input: naive CD8+ T cells from PBMCs. The chain links TRBV28 to TRBJ1-6, with TRBD1 identical over 10 bases. The sequence derives from a man younger than 35 in good health. Some clones in this sample may be carry-over from other donors' samples. CDR3 amino acids: CASRWDRGKRTLHF. The CDR3 region has the DNA TGTGCCAGCAGGTGGGACAGGGGTAAAAGGACCCTCCACTTT.